This T cell receptor beta chain originates from a study of tumor and adjacent non-tumor tissue in lung cancer. Turning to the study itself: On average, productive TCRbeta reads reached about 4.17 million per sample.

RNA was extracted from bulk tissue without any cell sorting. Donors were chemotherapy-naive, newly diagnosed lung cancer surgical patients in China, August–late 2014. The library came from three nested PCR rounds adapted from ARM-PCR protocols. MiXCR, applied by TCRdb to the multiplex PCR reads, yields one record per CDR3 protein. The table has some 78,000 distinct CDR3 sequences, 65% to 90% seen once. Germline-derived CDR1 and CDR2 are MNHNY and SVGAGI (reference sequence). V lost 2 bases to trimming and J lost 0 bases, with 14 bases between them. The CDR3 covers 16 residues. The V gene is TRBV6-6, the J gene TRBJ2-7; D call uncertain. Material for sequencing was lung tumor tissue. This clonotype originated in a woman aged 45-60 years with non-small cell lung cancer. The CDR3 DNA reads as TGTGCCAGCAGTTACGGGCATGAGGCATTCTCCTACGAGCAGTACTTC. Encoded protein: CASSYGHEAFSYEQYF.